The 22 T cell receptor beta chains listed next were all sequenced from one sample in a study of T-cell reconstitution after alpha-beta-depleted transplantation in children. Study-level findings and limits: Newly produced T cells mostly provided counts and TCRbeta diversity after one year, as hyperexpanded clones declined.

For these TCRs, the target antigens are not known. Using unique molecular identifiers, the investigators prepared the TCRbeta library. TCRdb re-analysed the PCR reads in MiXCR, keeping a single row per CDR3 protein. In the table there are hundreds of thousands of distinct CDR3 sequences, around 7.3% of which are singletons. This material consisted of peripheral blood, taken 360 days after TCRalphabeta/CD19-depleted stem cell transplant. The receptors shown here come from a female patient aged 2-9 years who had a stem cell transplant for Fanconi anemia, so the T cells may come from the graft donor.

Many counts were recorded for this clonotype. CDR3 in DNA: TGTGCCACCAAGGGACCCAATTCACCCCTCCACTTT. Translating gives CATKGPNSPLHF. The genes are TRBV28 and TRBJ1-6, with a tentative D call TRBD1 (5 bases). This CDR3 contains 12 residues. Germline-derived CDR1 and CDR2 are MDHEN and SYDVKM. The V end lost 10 bases, the J end lost 7 bases, and 11 bases lay between the germline ends.

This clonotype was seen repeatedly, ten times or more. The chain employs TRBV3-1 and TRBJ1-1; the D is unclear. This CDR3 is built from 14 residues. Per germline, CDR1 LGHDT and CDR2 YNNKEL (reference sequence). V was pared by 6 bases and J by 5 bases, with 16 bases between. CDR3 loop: CASSRGRVETEAFF. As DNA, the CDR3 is TGTGCCAGCAGTCGAGGGAGGGTGGAGACTGAAGCTTTCTTT. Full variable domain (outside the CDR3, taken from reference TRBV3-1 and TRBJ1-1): DTAVSQTPKYLVTQMGNDKSIKCEQNLGHDTMYWYKQDSKKFLKIMFSYNNKELIINETVPNRFSPKSPDKAHLNLHINSLELGDSAVYFCASSRGRVETEAFFGQGTRLTVV.

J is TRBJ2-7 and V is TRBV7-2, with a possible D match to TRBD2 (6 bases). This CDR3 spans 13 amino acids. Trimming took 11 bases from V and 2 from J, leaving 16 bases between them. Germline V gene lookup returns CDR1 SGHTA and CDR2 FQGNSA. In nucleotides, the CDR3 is TGTGCCCGTAGGAGGGGATGTGCCTACGAGCAGTACTTC. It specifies CARRRGCAYEQYF.

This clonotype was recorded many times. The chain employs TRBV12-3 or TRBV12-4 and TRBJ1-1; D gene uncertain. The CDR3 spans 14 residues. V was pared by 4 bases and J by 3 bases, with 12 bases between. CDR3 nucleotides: TGTGCCAGCAGTTGGGCAGGCTACGACACTGAAGCTTTCTTT. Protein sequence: CASSWAGYDTEAFF.

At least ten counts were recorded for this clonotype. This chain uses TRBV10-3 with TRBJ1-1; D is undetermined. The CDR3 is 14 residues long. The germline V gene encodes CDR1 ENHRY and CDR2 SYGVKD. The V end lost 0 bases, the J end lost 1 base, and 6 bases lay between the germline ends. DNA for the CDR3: TGTGCCATCAGTGAGTCGGGCAGGAACACTGAAGCTTTCTTT. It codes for CAISESGRNTEAFF.

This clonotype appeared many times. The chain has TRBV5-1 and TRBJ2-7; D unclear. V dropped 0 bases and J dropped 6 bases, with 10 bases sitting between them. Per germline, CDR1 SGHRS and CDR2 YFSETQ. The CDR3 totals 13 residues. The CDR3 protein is CASSLGRGFEQYF. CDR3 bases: TGCGCCAGCAGCTTGGGTAGAGGCTTCGAGCAGTACTTC.

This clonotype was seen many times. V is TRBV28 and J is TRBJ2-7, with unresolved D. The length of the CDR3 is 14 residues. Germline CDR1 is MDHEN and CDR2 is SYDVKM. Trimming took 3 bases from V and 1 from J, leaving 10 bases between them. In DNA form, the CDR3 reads TGTGCCAGCAGTTTTTTACATGGGTCCTACGAGCAGTACTTC. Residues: CASSFLHGSYEQYF. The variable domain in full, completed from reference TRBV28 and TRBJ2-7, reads DVKVTQSSRYLVKRTGEKVFLECVQDMDHENMFWYRQDPGLGLRLIYFSYDVKMKEKGDIPEGYSVSREKKERFSLILESASTNQTSMYLCASSFLHGSYEQYFGPGTRLTVT.

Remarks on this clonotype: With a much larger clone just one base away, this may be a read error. The CDR3 protein is CSASGTSGNTDTQYF. The DNA of the CDR3 is TGCAGTGCTAGCGGGACTAGCGGTAACACAGATACGCAGTATTTT. V gene TRBV20-1 combines with J gene TRBJ2-3; 11 bases agree with TRBD2. This CDR3 is built from 15 residues. Germline lookup yields CDR1 DFQATT and CDR2 SNEGSKA (reference sequence). Trimming at V came to 3 bases and at J to 2 bases, leaving 4 bases not matched to a gene.

CDR3 loop: CASSPGGFGTQYF. The CDR3 bases are TGTGCCAGCAGTCCCGGGGGTTTTGGGACCCAGTACTTC. This chain uses TRBV6-1 with TRBJ2-5; possible D gene TRBD2, 6 bases. The length of the CDR3 is 13 residues. The germline V and J ends were trimmed by 5 bases and 7 bases, with 14 bases remaining between them. Germline loops: CDR1 MNHNS, CDR2 SASEGT.

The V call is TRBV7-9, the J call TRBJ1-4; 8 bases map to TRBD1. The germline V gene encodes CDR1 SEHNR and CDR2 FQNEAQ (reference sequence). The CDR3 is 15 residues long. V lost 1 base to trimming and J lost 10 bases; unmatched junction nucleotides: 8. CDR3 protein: CASSLGGHGTGKLFF. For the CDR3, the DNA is TGTGCCAGCAGCTTAGGAGGGCATGGGACAGGAAAACTGTTTTTT.

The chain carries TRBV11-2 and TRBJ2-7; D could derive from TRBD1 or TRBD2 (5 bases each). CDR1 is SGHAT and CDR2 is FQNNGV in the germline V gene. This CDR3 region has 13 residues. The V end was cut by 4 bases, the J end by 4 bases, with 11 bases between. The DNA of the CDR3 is TGTGCCAGCAGCTCCGGCTGGGGGTACGAGCAGTACTTC. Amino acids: CASSSGWGYEQYF.

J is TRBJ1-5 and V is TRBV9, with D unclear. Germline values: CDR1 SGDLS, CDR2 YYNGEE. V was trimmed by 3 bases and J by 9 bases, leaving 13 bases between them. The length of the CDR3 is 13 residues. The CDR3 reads CASSAEPRTPQHF. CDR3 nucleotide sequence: TGTGCCAGCAGCGCCGAACCTCGGACGCCCCAGCATTTT. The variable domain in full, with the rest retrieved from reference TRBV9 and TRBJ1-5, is DSGVTQTPKHLITATGQRVTLRCSPRSGDLSVYWYQQSLDQGLQFLIQYYNGEERAKGNILERFSAQQFPDLHSELNLSSLELGDSALYFCASSAEPRTPQHFGDGTRLSIL.

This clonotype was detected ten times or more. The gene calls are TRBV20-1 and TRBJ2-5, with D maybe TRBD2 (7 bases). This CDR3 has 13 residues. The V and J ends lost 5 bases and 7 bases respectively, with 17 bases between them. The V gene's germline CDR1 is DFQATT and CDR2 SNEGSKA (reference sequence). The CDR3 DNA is TGCAGTGCTTTGGGGGGGGCAAGAGGGACCCAGTACTTC. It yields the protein CSALGGARGTQYF.

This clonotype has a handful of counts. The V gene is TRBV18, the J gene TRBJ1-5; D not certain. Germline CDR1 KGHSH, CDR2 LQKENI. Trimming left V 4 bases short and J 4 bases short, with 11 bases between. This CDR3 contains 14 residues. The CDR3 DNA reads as TGTGCCAGCTCACAAGGTAGACCGAATCAGCCCCAGCATTTT. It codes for CASSQGRPNQPQHF.

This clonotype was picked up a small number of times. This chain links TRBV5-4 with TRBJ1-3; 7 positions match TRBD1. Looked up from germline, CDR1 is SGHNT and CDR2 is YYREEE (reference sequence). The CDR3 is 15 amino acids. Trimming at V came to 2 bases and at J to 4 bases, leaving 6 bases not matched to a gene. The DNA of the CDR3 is TGTGCCAGCAGCTTACCGGGACAGCTAGGAAACACCATATATTTT. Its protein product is CASSLPGQLGNTIYF.

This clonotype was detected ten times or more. The CDR3 sequence is CSVSQGGPAKNIQYF. The CDR3 DNA sequence: TGCAGCGTCTCACAGGGTGGTCCAGCCAAAAACATTCAGTACTTC. The chain couples TRBV29-1 to TRBJ2-4; perhaps TRBD1 as D (6 bases). V gave up 6 bases and J gave up 0 bases, with 15 bases separating them. This CDR3 is built from 15 residues. Germline CDR1 SQVTM, CDR2 ANQGSEA.

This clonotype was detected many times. The CDR3 region has the DNA TGTGCCAGCAGTCGTCTGACGGCGGGCCGTGAGCAGTTCTTC. Translating it yields CASSRLTAGREQFF. This chain joins TRBV14 and TRBJ2-1, with D tentatively TRBD2 (5 bases). The CDR3 loop spans 14 amino acids. Trimming removed 6 bases from V and 9 bases from J, with 18 bases in between. Germline CDR1 reads SGHDN; CDR2 reads FVKESK.

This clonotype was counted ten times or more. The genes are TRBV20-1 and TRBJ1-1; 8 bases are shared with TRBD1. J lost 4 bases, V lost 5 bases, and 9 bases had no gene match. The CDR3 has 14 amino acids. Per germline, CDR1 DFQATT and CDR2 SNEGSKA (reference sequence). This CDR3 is CSACSGGLGTEAFF. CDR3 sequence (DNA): TGCAGTGCTTGTTCAGGGGGCCTGGGCACTGAAGCTTTCTTT.

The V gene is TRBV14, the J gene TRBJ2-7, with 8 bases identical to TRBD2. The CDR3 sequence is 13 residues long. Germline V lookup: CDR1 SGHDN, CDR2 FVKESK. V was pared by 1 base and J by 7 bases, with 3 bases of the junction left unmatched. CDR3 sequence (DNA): TGTGCCAGCAGCCAAGGGGCGGGGGGTGAGCAGTACTTC. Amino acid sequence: CASSQGAGGEQYF.

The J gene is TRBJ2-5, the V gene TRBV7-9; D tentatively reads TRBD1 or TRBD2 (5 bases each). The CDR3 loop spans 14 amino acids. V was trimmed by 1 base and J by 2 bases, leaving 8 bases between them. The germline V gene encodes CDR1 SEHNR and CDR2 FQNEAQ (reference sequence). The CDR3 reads CASSLVWGQETQYF. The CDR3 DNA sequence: TGTGCCAGCAGCTTAGTCTGGGGGCAAGAGACCCAGTACTTC.

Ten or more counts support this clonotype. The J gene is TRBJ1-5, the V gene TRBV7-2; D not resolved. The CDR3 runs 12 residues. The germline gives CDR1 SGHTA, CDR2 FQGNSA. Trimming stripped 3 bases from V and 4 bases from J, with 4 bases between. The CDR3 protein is CASSFRNQPQHF. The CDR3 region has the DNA TGTGCCAGCAGCTTTAGGAATCAGCCCCAGCATTTT.

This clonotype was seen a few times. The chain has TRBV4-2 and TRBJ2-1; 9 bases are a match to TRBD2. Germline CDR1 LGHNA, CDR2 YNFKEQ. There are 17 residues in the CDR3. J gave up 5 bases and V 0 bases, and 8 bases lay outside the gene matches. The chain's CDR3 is CASSQEEASGEDNEQFF. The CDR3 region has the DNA TGTGCCAGCAGCCAAGAAGAGGCTAGCGGGGAGGACAATGAGCAGTTCTTC.